These 27 T cell receptor beta chains came from one sample sequenced in a study of blood T cells in healthy people across ages (dated by TCRdb to 2014 to 2015). Library preparation employed 5' RACE. A second PCR of 7 to 11 cycles was performed with a sample-barcoded 5' primer and a J-beta primer mix. TCRdb reanalyzed the raw reads on its own, using fastp at Q25 for trimming and MiXCR for clone calling, and kept in-frame beta chains. Every CDR3 protein is listed once, alongside the most common genes and DNA of its rows. This sample gives some 1,800,000 distinct CDR3 sequences in total; roughly 43% of them show up just once. Roughly 23% of the sample is taken by the ten largest. The sequenced sample consisted of blood. The receptors were sampled from a human donor in good health.

The V and J genes are TRBV5-1 and TRBJ2-7; weak D call: TRBD2 (6 bases). Germline-derived CDR1 and CDR2 are SGHRS and YFSETQ. V dropped 5 bases and J dropped 0 bases, with 9 bases sitting between them. The CDR3 runs to 13 residues. The CDR3 reads CASREGISYEQYF. DNA of the CDR3: TGCGCCAGCAGGGAGGGTATCTCCTACGAGCAGTACTTC.

This clonotype was detected a few times. This chain joins TRBV4-3 and TRBJ2-1; the match to TRBD2 covers 7 bases. The CDR3 totals 18 residues. CDR1 and CDR2 (germline): LGHNA, YSLEER. The V and J ends lost 0 bases and 3 bases, in that order; junction bases with no gene match: 11. For the CDR3, the DNA is TGCGCCAGCAGCCAAGATTGGGGCGGGGCTAGCGGCTACAATGAGCAGTTCTTC. It encodes CASSQDWGGASGYNEQFF.

The chain combines TRBV7-2 with TRBJ1-1, with a possible D match to TRBD1 (6 bases). Between the trimmed V and J ends, which lost 1 base and 0 bases, there was a span of 12 bases. The length of the CDR3 is 16 residues. CDR1 is SGHTA and CDR2 is FQGNSA in the germline V gene. The CDR3 DNA reads as TGTGCCAGCAGCTTAGGAGGGGGGGCGGTGAACACTGAAGCTTTCTTT. Translation: CASSLGGGAVNTEAFF.

This clonotype appeared a few times. The V and J genes are TRBV7-2 and TRBJ2-7; D is undetermined. The germline CDR1 and CDR2 sequences are SGHTA and FQGNSA. V shed 2 bases and J shed 2 bases, with 13 bases lying between them. This CDR3 is built from 15 residues. CDR3 bases: TGTGCCAGCAGCTTAAGCTGGCGCGGAACCTACGAGCAGTACTTC. As protein: CASSLSWRGTYEQYF.

The genes are TRBV5-1 and TRBJ2-3, with D perhaps TRBD2 (6 bases). V lost 2 bases and J lost 4, with 14 bases in between. CDR1 is SGHRS and CDR2 is YFSETQ in the germline V gene. The CDR3 runs 15 residues. The CDR3: CASSLGGDYPDTQYF. CDR3 nucleotide sequence: TGCGCCAGCAGCTTAGGAGGGGATTATCCAGATACGCAGTATTTT.

This clonotype was seen only a few times. The chain recombines TRBV9 with TRBJ2-5, with D possibly TRBD2 on 6 matching bases. CDR3 length: 14 residues. Germline CDR1 and CDR2: SGDLS and YYNGEE. V lost 3 bases, J lost 2 bases, and 11 bases lay in between. The CDR3 here is CASSAGGRQETQYF. The CDR3 DNA follows: TGTGCCAGCAGCGCCGGGGGTCGTCAAGAGACCCAGTACTTC.

Comment on this clonotype: Relative to the germline gene, one junction end is altered; a read error may explain this. V gene TRBV7-6 combines with J gene TRBJ2-1; 12 bases line up with TRBD2. The CDR3 is 17 residues long. The germline V gene has CDR1 SGHVS and CDR2 FNYEAQ. DNA for the CDR3: TGTGCCAGCAGCTTACGACTAGCGGGGGAGGGTAGGAATGGGCAGTTCTTC. It is translated as CASSLRLAGEGRNGQFF.

This sequence joins TRBV4-1 and TRBJ2-5; TRBD1 might be the D (6 bases). The assigned J gene may be wrong: the sequence end matches TRBJ2-7 better. Germline V lookup: CDR1 MGHRA, CDR2 YSYEKL. CDR3 length equals 14 residues. CDR3 amino acids: CASSQGTVGYEQYF. The CDR3 DNA reads TGCGCCAGCAGCCAAGGGACAGTTGGCTACGAGCAGTACTTC.

There are a few counts of this clonotype. The J gene is TRBJ2-1, the V gene TRBV9, with TRBD1 matching 8 bases. This CDR3 is built from 15 residues. Trimming took 5 bases from V and 4 from J; bases not matched to a gene: 8. Per the germline V gene, CDR1 is SGDLS and CDR2 is YYNGEE. CDR3 nucleotide sequence: TGTGCCAGCAGTGCCCACGGACAGGGATACAATGAGCAGTTCTTC. Its protein is CASSAHGQGYNEQFF.

V is TRBV7-4 and J is TRBJ2-3; D not resolved. CDR1 and CDR2 (germline): SGHVT, SQSDAQ. Trimming cost V 9 bases and J 1 base, with 5 bases left between them. The CDR3 has 11 residues. The CDR3 DNA reads as TGTGCCAGGTTCCGCACAGATACGCAGTATTTT. It codes for CARFRTDTQYF.

Only a few counts were recorded for this clonotype. The CDR3 bases are TGCAGCGTTGGAAGACTAGCGGGGAAAGTCACGGATACGCAGTATTTT. It translates to CSVGRLAGKVTDTQYF. This chain links TRBV29-1 with TRBJ2-3, with 11 nucleotides matching TRBD2. This CDR3 region has 16 residues. V dropped 4 bases and J dropped 6; count of bases not matched to a gene: 12. Looked up from germline, CDR1 is SQVTM and CDR2 is ANQGSEA.

The rearrangement links TRBV6-5 to TRBJ2-1; 14 bases agree with TRBD2. Germline assignment: CDR1 MNHEY and CDR2 SVGAGI. The V gene end was trimmed by 3 bases and the J gene end by 13 bases; junction bases not matched to a gene: 11. This CDR3 comprises 16 residues. CDR3 residues: CASSYQPGLAGDIQFF. CDR3 nucleotides: TGTGCCAGCAGTTATCAACCGGGACTAGCGGGGGACATACAGTTCTTC.

The chain couples TRBV7-8 to TRBJ1-2; D gene ambiguous. The germline V gene encodes CDR1 SGHVS and CDR2 FQNEAQ. The V end was cut by 2 bases, the J end by 4 bases, with 8 bases between. This CDR3 has 13 residues. This CDR3 reads CASSLTSTYGYTF. The CDR3 coding sequence is TGTGCCAGCAGCTTAACGTCCACCTATGGCTACACCTTC.

The chain couples TRBV7-9 to TRBJ2-7; D call uncertain. V gave up 8 bases and J gave up 4 bases, with 15 bases separating them. The CDR3 runs to 13 residues. Germline V gives CDR1 SEHNR, CDR2 FQNEAQ (reference sequence). CDR3 in DNA: TGTGCCAGCTCGTCGGACCTGGGATACGAGCAGTACTTC. It translates to CASSSDLGYEQYF.

This clonotype has a handful of counts. The chain uses TRBV29-1 and TRBJ1-1; D remains unclear. Trimming took off 8 bases at V and 5 bases at J, with 12 bases between the two ends. The CDR3 totals 11 residues. The germline CDR1 and CDR2 sequences are SQVTM and ANQGSEA. Here the CDR3 reads CSYWGVTEAFF. DNA for the CDR3: TGCAGCTATTGGGGAGTTACTGAAGCTTTCTTT.

The table lists this clonotype with a few counts. A much larger clone sits a single nucleotide away, making a read error possible. The rearrangement joins TRBV28 to TRBJ2-4, with TRBD2 matching 7 bases. TRBJ2-7 explains the end of the DNA better; the J call may be wrong. The CDR3 runs 14 residues. Germline CDR1 and CDR2: MDHEN and SYDVKM. CDR3 sequence: CASNSNGGGDEQYF. The CDR3 nucleotides read TGTGCCAGCAATTCTAATGGGGGGGGAGACGAGCAGTACTTC.

V and J are TRBV6-5 and TRBJ2-6, with D possibly being TRBD1 (5 bases). Germline V gene data show CDR1 as MNHEY and CDR2 as SVGAGI. There are 19 residues in the CDR3. Trimming removed 0 bases from V and 0 bases from J, with 15 bases in between. CDR3 loop: CASSYSFGRVTSGANVLTF. Written as DNA, the CDR3 is TGTGCCAGCAGTTACTCGTTCGGCAGGGTCACCTCTGGGGCCAACGTCCTGACTTTC.

This clonotype appeared a few times. The chain links TRBV5-1 to TRBJ1-5; 8 nucleotides agree with TRBD1. The CDR3 runs to 18 residues. CDR1 and CDR2 (germline): SGHRS, YFSETQ. Trimming removed 0 bases from V and 2 bases from J; junction bases left unmatched: 10. This CDR3 reads CASSLGGGQGEGNQPQHF. CDR3 nucleotide sequence: TGCGCCAGCAGCTTGGGGGGCGGACAGGGAGAGGGCAATCAGCCCCAGCATTTT.

V usage is TRBV4-2 and J usage is TRBJ2-7; 10 bases agree with TRBD1. Trimming cost V 0 bases and J 3 bases; bases outside gene matches: 2. Germline CDR1 is LGHNA and CDR2 is YNFKEQ. The CDR3 consists of 15 residues. This chain's CDR3 is CASSQETGGYYEQYF. The CDR3 nucleotides are TGTGCCAGCAGCCAAGAGACAGGGGGCTACTACGAGCAGTACTTC.

The chain combines TRBV12-3 or TRBV12-4 with TRBJ2-3; maybe TRBD2 (5 bases). Trimming removed 5 bases at V and 0 bases at J, with 12 bases between. The CDR3 is made up of 15 amino acids. CDR3 DNA: TGTGCCAGCAGTGCGGAGGTGGCGAGCACAGATACGCAGTATTTT. Encoded protein: CASSAEVASTDTQYF.

V is TRBV4-3 and J is TRBJ2-7; 9 bases match TRBD1. CDR1 LGHNA and CDR2 YSLEER come from the germline V gene. After removal of 5 bases from V and 3 bases from J, the junction contained 5 bases not matched to a gene. CDR3 length: 14 residues. CDR3 amino acids: CASSEDRGYYEQYF. The DNA of the CDR3 is TGCGCCAGCAGCGAGGACAGGGGATACTACGAGCAGTACTTC.

The chain couples TRBV12-3 or TRBV12-4 to TRBJ1-5; D call uncertain. V gave up 3 bases and J gave up 3 bases, with 12 bases separating them. This CDR3 region has 15 residues. As DNA, the CDR3 is TGTGCCAGCAGTTTCTCCACGGCCGACAATCAGCCCCAGCATTTT. It encodes CASSFSTADNQPQHF.

This rearrangement joins TRBV10-3 to TRBJ2-1, with TRBD2 identical over 8 bases. This CDR3 has 16 amino acids. The V and J ends lost 0 bases and 2 bases, in that order; junction bases with no gene match: 3. The germline V gene encodes CDR1 ENHRY and CDR2 SYGVKD. The CDR3 sequence: CAISESLAGPYNEQFF. For the CDR3, the DNA is TGTGCCATCAGTGAGTCCCTAGCGGGTCCCTACAATGAGCAGTTCTTC.

The CDR3 region has the DNA TGTGCCAGCAGCTCGAGCGGGGACACCCTACATACGCAGTATTTT. It is translated as CASSSSGDTLHTQYF. This chain uses TRBV9 with TRBJ2-3; possibly TRBD2 for D (7 bases). Germline-derived CDR1 and CDR2 are SGDLS and YYNGEE. Trimming removed 4 bases from V and 7 bases from J, with 19 bases in between. The CDR3 has 15 amino acids.

This chain links TRBV6-1 with TRBJ2-6; no clear D gene. V was shortened by 7 bases and J by 1 base, with 11 bases between the two germline ends. CDR3 length: 15 residues. From germline, CDR1 is MNHNS and CDR2 SASEGT. This CDR3 is CASTLVLSGANVLTF. CDR3 in DNA: TGTGCCAGCACCTTAGTTTTGTCTGGGGCCAACGTCCTGACTTTC.

This clonotype showed up just a few times. V is TRBV7-2 and J is TRBJ2-3; 12 bases match TRBD2. Germline lookup yields CDR1 SGHTA and CDR2 FQGNSA. CDR3 size: 16 residues. V dropped 8 bases and J dropped 4; count of bases not matched to a gene: 10. CDR3 region: CASCQLAGGPPDTQYF. The CDR3 DNA follows: TGTGCCAGCTGCCAACTAGCGGGGGGCCCCCCAGATACGCAGTATTTT.

This chain joins TRBV29-1 and TRBJ2-7; tentatively, D is TRBD1 or TRBD2 (6 bases each). The DNA matches TRBJ2-5 better at its end, which makes the J call doubtful. The CDR3 sequence is 13 residues long. CDR1 is SQVTM, CDR2 ANQGSEA, per germline. CDR3 loop: CSVVQGGGETQYF. CDR3 nucleotide sequence: TGCAGCGTAGTACAGGGAGGAGGGGAGACCCAGTACTTC.